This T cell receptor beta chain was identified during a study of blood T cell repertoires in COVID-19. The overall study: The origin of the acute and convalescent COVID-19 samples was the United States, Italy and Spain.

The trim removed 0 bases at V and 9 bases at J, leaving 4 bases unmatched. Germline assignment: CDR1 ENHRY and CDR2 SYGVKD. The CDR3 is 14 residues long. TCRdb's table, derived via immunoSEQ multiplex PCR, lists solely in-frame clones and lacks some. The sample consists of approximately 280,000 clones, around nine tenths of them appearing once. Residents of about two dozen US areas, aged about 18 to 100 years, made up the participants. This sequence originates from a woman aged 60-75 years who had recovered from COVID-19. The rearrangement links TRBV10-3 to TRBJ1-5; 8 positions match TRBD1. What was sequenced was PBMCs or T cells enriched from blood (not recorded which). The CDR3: CAISESQGAWPQHF. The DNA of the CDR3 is TGTGCCATCAGTGAGTCCCAGGGGGCATGGCCCCAGCATTTT.